Presented here are 24 T cell receptor beta chains from one specimen sequenced in a study of post-analysis software for immune sequencing data. Regarding the study as a whole: In patients, TRBV5-6, TRBV5-1 and TRBV20-1 belonged to roughly five TRBV segments found more frequently than in controls.

Prepared TCR beta cDNA libraries contained unique molecular identifiers. MiXCR, run by TCRdb on the PCR reads, gives a single entry per CDR3 protein. The repertoire holds more than 450,000 distinct CDR3 sequences, 34% seen once, with 4.5% to 7.5% in the top ten. Antigens of these TCRs are unknown. Sequencing input: blood. Receptor source: a girl younger than 18 with multiple sclerosis.

This clonotype was recorded a few times. V and J are TRBV27 and TRBJ2-1, with D maybe TRBD2 (5 bases). Deletions cut 6 bases from V and 9 bases from J, with 9 bases between. From germline, CDR1 is MNHEY and CDR2 SMNVEV (reference sequence). The CDR3 length is 11 residues. CDR3 amino acids: CASRREGEQFF. The CDR3 coding sequence is TGTGCCAGCAGGCGAGAGGGTGAGCAGTTCTTC.

This clonotype was found many times. This chain uses TRBV20-1 with TRBJ1-2; 7 bases align to TRBD1. The CDR3 is made up of 13 amino acids. Germline CDR1 reads DFQATT; CDR2 reads SNEGSKA (reference sequence). V shed 5 bases, J shed 4 bases, and the junction held 7 bases outside the gene matches. In nucleotides, the CDR3 is TGCAGTGCTGCTGACAGGGTTGGCTATGGCTACACCTTC. Translated, it gives CSAADRVGYGYTF.

This clonotype was recorded only once. The J gene is TRBJ2-6, the V gene TRBV5-1; 7 nucleotides match TRBD1. Germline V gene sequence: CDR1 SGHRS, CDR2 YFSETQ. This CDR3 contains 19 residues. The trim removed 3 bases at V and 0 bases at J, leaving 12 bases unmatched. The CDR3 DNA reads TGCGCCAGCAGCTCCGATATCCCGGGACAGCGCTCTGGGGCCAACGTCCTGACTTTC. Its translation is CASSSDIPGQRSGANVLTF.

This chain joins TRBV18 and TRBJ2-1; TRBD1 matches 8 bases. Germline V lookup: CDR1 KGHSH, CDR2 LQKENI. The V and J ends lost 3 bases and 4 bases, in that order; junction bases with no gene match: 8. This CDR3 has 16 residues. In DNA form, the CDR3 reads TGTGCCAGCTCACCGTTTGGGACAGGTGATTACAATGAGCAGTTCTTC. This translates into CASSPFGTGDYNEQFF.

The CDR3 nucleotides are TGCAGTGCTCAGAGCGGGGTCAACCAAGAGACCCAGTACTTC. Its protein is CSAQSGVNQETQYF. The rearrangement uses TRBV20-1 and TRBJ2-5; 7 nucleotides align to TRBD2. Trimming took 5 bases from V and 0 from J; bases not matched to a gene: 6. Germline CDR1 and CDR2: DFQATT and SNEGSKA (reference sequence). The CDR3 sequence is 14 residues long.

The V call is TRBV7-2, the J call TRBJ2-3; 12 positions match TRBD2. This CDR3 has 19 amino acids. J gave up 3 bases and V 2 bases, and 12 bases lay outside the gene matches. Germline CDR1 reads SGHTA; CDR2 reads FQGNSA. The CDR3 protein is CASSLTDLAGGPSTDTQYF. Here the CDR3 DNA reads TGTGCCAGCAGCTTAACTGATCTAGCGGGGGGGCCTAGTACAGATACGCAGTATTTT.

V is TRBV5-1 and J is TRBJ2-5, with TRBD1 matching over 9 bases. CDR1 is SGHRS and CDR2 is YFSETQ in the germline V gene. The CDR3 contains 15 residues. The trim removed 1 base at V and 3 bases at J, leaving 4 bases unmatched. The CDR3 protein is CASSLSTGGEETQYF. The CDR3 coding sequence is TGCGCCAGCAGCTTGTCCACAGGGGGCGAAGAGACCCAGTACTTC.

This clonotype was seen only a few times. This chain connects TRBV29-1 to TRBJ2-3, with 11 bases fitting TRBD2. Germline lookup yields CDR1 SQVTM and CDR2 ANQGSEA. The CDR3 is made up of 14 amino acids. V lost 7 bases to trimming and J lost 7 bases; unmatched junction nucleotides: 10. The CDR3 DNA reads TGCAGCGCCGTGGGGACTAGCGGTCAATATACGCAGTATTTT. Its translation is CSAVGTSGQYTQYF.

The chain joins TRBV29-1 to TRBJ2-7; TRBD1 is a possible D gene (5 bases). V lost 1 base, J lost 4 bases, and 14 bases lay in between. The CDR3 contains 14 residues. Germline V gene data show CDR1 as SQVTM and CDR2 as ANQGSEA. The CDR3 DNA follows: TGCAGCGTTGAAGTCCCCGGAAAGGGGTACGAGCAGTACTTC. Protein sequence: CSVEVPGKGYEQYF.

This chain uses TRBV3-1 with TRBJ2-5; D ambiguous. Germline CDR1 and CDR2: LGHDT and YNNKEL (reference sequence). Trimming cost V 1 base and J 2 bases, with 8 bases left between them. This CDR3 spans 14 amino acids. The CDR3 sequence is CASSQGQQQETQYF. The CDR3 nucleotides are TGTGCCAGCAGCCAAGGACAACAACAAGAGACCCAGTACTTC.

The chain couples TRBV5-1 to TRBJ2-2, with TRBD2 matching over 8 bases. This CDR3 region has 17 residues. Trimming at V came to 6 bases and at J to 3 bases, leaving 13 bases not matched to a gene. The germline CDR1 and CDR2 sequences are SGHRS and YFSETQ. CDR3 nucleotides: TGCGCCAGCATCTATCGTCCAGCGGGGGCCCACACCGGGGAGCTGTTTTTT. It specifies CASIYRPAGAHTGELFF.

This clonotype occurred many times. V is TRBV20-1 and J is TRBJ2-5; the D is unclear. Germline V gene lookup returns CDR1 DFQATT and CDR2 SNEGSKA (reference sequence). V was shortened by 0 bases and J by 5 bases, with 7 bases between the two germline ends. The CDR3 runs 12 residues. The chain's CDR3 is CSAREGWETQYF. The CDR3 DNA reads TGCAGTGCTAGAGAAGGGTGGGAGACCCAGTACTTC.

This clonotype was seen only a few times. J is TRBJ2-6 and V is TRBV19, with a weak D call TRBD1 (6 bases). Germline CDR1 LNHDA, CDR2 SQIVND (reference sequence). With 5 bases removed from V and 0 bases from J, the gap between germline ends came to 17 bases. This CDR3 comprises 18 residues. CDR3 DNA sequence: TGTGCCAGTAGTGTGCACCGCAGGGGTCGCTCTGGGGCCAACGTCCTGACTTTC. Encoded protein: CASSVHRRGRSGANVLTF.

This clonotype was counted between two and nine times. This sequence joins TRBV7-8 and TRBJ1-6, with TRBD1 matching over 7 bases. The CDR3 loop spans 15 amino acids. V gave up 5 bases and J gave up 5 bases; unmatched junction bases: 6. The germline V gene has CDR1 SGHVS and CDR2 FQNEAQ. The CDR3 sequence: CASSPGTVHNSPLHF. Written as DNA, the CDR3 is TGTGCCAGCAGCCCAGGGACAGTTCATAATTCACCCCTCCACTTT.

This clonotype was observed a handful of times. The rearrangement uses TRBV2 and TRBJ1-5; 10 positions match TRBD1. The V segment lost 7 bases and the J segment 3 bases; nucleotides outside the gene matches: 6. This CDR3 is built from 15 residues. Germline assignment: CDR1 SNHLY and CDR2 FYNNEI. CDR3 bases: TGTGCCAGCACCATGGACAGGGGGGACAATCAGCCCCAGCATTTT. This encodes CASTMDRGDNQPQHF.

The rearrangement uses TRBV20-1 and TRBJ2-5; perhaps TRBD2 as D (6 bases). Per germline, CDR1 DFQATT and CDR2 SNEGSKA (reference sequence). The CDR3 loop spans 17 amino acids. V gave up 3 bases and J gave up 3 bases, with 23 bases separating them. The CDR3 DNA sequence: TGCAGTGCTAGCATTGGCGGGGCTAGCCCCGGCAAAGAGACCCAGTACTTC. Translating it yields CSASIGGASPGKETQYF.

This clonotype was observed a few times. This sequence joins TRBV12-3 or TRBV12-4 and TRBJ2-3; the D is unclear. V shed 3 bases and J shed 1 base, with 14 bases lying between them. The CDR3 is 16 amino acids. This CDR3 is CASSFRAQPRTDTQYF. In DNA form, the CDR3 reads TGTGCCAGCAGTTTCCGGGCACAACCCCGCACAGATACGCAGTATTTT.

The chain couples TRBV11-2 to TRBJ2-2; D is possibly TRBD1 or TRBD2 (5 bases each). V was cut by 5 bases and J by 3 bases, with 40 bases left in between. CDR1 SGHAT and CDR2 FQNNGV come from the germline V gene. CDR3 length: 24 residues. As DNA, the CDR3 is TGTGCCAGCAGCCGCCTGGGGATCCGAAACAGTCGAGGGGATTCCCAAAGGCACACCGGGGAGCTGTTTTTT. Translation: CASSRLGIRNSRGDSQRHTGELFF.

The V gene is TRBV6-1, the J gene TRBJ2-5; 9 bases are a match to TRBD2. CDR3 size: 17 residues. The V gene end was trimmed by 5 bases and the J gene end by 4 bases; junction bases not matched to a gene: 14. Germline CDR1 is MNHNS and CDR2 is SASEGT. As DNA, the CDR3 is TGTGCCAGCAGTCGGGGTGGTAGCGGGGGAGCTGGAGAGACCCAGTACTTC. As protein: CASSRGGSGGAGETQYF.

This clonotype was counted a few times. The J gene is TRBJ2-7, the V gene TRBV20-1, with D tentatively TRBD2 (5 bases). Near its end, the DNA agrees better with TRBJ2-5, so the J call may be wrong. Germline CDR1 reads DFQATT; CDR2 reads SNEGSKA (reference sequence). The CDR3 sequence is 13 residues long. CDR3 residues: CSAGGLRQETQYF. For the CDR3, the DNA is TGCAGTGCCGGCGGACTGAGACAAGAGACCCAGTACTTC.

The chain joins TRBV24-1 to TRBJ2-2, with 8 bases aligning to TRBD2. This CDR3 is 15 amino acids long. Germline CDR1 KGHDR, CDR2 SFDVKD. Trimming took 4 bases from V and 7 from J; bases not matched to a gene: 7. In nucleotides, the CDR3 is TGTGCCACCAGTGACTTCGGGGGGGCCGGCGGGGAGCTGTTTTTT. This sequence encodes CATSDFGGAGGELFF.

This clonotype was counted between two and nine times. The genes are TRBV18 and TRBJ2-7; D not resolved. The DNA end is a closer match to TRBJ2-5, so the J assignment may be wrong. The germline gives CDR1 KGHSH, CDR2 LQKENI. The CDR3 spans 15 residues. CDR3 sequence reads: CASSRDGAKQETQYF. The CDR3 coding sequence is TGTGCCAGCTCACGGGATGGTGCCAAACAAGAGACCCAGTACTTC.

V usage is TRBV10-3 and J usage is TRBJ1-1, with D perhaps TRBD1 (6 bases). There are 13 residues in the CDR3. Trimming pared 7 bases from V and 2 bases from J, leaving 11 bases between. Germline values: CDR1 ENHRY, CDR2 SYGVKD. CDR3 sequence reads: CAIMGTPNTEAFF. In nucleotides, the CDR3 is TGTGCCATCATGGGGACACCCAACACTGAAGCTTTCTTT.

There are a few counts of this clonotype. The junction shows a germline mismatch at one end, possibly a read error. The chain has TRBV29-1 and TRBJ2-6; D is possibly TRBD2 (6 bases). The germline V gene has CDR1 SQVTM and CDR2 ANQGSEA. The CDR3 length is 15 residues. The CDR3 sequence is CSVVQGLSGANVRTF. The CDR3 DNA reads as TGCAGCGTTGTTCAGGGACTCTCTGGGGCCAACGTCCGGACTTTC.